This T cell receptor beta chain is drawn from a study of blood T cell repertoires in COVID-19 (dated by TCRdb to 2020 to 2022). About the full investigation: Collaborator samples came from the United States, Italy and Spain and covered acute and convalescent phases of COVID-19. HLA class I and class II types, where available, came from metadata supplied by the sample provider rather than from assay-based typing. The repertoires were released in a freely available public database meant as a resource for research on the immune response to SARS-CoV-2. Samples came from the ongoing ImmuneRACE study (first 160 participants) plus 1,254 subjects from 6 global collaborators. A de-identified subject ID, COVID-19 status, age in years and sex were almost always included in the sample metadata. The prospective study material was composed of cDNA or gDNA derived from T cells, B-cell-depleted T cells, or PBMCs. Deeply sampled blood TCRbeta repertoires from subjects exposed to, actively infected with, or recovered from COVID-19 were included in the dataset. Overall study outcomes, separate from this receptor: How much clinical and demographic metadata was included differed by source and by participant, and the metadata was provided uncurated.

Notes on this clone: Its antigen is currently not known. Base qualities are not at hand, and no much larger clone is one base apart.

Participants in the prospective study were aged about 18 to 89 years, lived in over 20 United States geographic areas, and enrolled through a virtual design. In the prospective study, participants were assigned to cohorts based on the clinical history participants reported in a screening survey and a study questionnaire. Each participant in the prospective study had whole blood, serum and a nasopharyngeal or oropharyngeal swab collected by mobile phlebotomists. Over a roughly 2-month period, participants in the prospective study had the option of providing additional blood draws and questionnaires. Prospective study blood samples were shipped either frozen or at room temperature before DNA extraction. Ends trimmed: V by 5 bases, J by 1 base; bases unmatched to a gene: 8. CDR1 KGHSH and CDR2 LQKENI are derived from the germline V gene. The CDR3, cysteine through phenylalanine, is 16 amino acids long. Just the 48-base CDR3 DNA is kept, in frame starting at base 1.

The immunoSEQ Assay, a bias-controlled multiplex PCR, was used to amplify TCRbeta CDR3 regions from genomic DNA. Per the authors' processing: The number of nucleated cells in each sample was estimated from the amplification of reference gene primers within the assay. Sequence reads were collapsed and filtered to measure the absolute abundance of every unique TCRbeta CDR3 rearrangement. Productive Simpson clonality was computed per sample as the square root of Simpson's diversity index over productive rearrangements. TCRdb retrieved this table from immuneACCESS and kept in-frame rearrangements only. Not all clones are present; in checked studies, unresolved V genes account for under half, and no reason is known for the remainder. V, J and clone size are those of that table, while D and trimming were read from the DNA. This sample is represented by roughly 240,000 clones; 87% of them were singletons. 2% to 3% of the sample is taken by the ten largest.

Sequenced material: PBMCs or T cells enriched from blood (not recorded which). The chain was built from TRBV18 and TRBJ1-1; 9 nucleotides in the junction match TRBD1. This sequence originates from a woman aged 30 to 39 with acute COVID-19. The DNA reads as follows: TGTGCCAGCTCATCAAGACAGGGGGATGCGAACACTGAAGCTTTCTTT. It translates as CASSSRQGDANTEAFF.